Detailed here is one T cell receptor (beta chain). The entry originates in a study of blood T cell repertoires in COVID-19. Looking at the study overall: Some COVID-19 samples were acute and others convalescent; all came from the United States, Italy and Spain. PBMCs, B-cell-depleted T cells, or T cells provided the cDNA or gDNA that made up the material.

As processed by the authors: For nucleated cells, counts were estimated from reference gene primer amplification. Method: immunoSEQ multiplex PCR; TCRdb's copy keeps in-frame clones and lacks some. V, J and clone size are those of that table, while D and trimming were read from the DNA. This table has approximately 93,000 clones, 60% to 80% appearing once. Trimming removed 10 bases from V and 5 bases from J; junction bases left unmatched: 12. This CDR3 comprises 17 residues. Germline V CDR1 and CDR2: LNHDA, SQIVND (reference sequence). The sample was peripheral blood. The chain recombines TRBV19 with TRBJ2-3, with 16 nucleotides matching TRBD2. The receptor was derived from a woman over 75 with acute or convalescent COVID-19. CDR3 in DNA: TGTGCCAACTCGGGACTAGCGGGGGGGCAGCAGGAAGATACGCAGTATTTT. Translation gives CANSGLAGGQQEDTQYF.